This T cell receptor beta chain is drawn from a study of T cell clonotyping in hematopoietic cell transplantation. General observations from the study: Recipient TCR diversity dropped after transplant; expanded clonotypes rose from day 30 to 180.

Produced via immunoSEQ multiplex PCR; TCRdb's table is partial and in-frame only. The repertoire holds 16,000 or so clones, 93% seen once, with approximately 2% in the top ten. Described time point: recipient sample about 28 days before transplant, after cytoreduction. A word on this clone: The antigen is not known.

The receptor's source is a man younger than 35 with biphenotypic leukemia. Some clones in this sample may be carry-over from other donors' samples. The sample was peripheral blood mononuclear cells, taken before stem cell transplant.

The CDR3 sequence: CASSIGLTDTQYF. As DNA, the CDR3 is TGTGCCAGTAGTATTGGCCTCACAGATACGCAGTATTTT. This sequence joins TRBV19 and TRBJ2-3; no clear D gene. The CDR3 sequence is 13 residues long. The V end lost 3 bases, the J end lost 2 bases, and 6 bases lay between the germline ends. Germline CDR1 LNHDA, CDR2 SQIVND (reference sequence). Complete variable domain (other parts from reference TRBV19 and TRBJ2-3): DGGITQSPKYLFRKEGQNVTLSCEQNLNHDAMYWYRQDPGQGLRLIYYSQIVNDFQKGDIAEGYSVSREKKESFPLTVTSAQKNPTAFYLCASSIGLTDTQYFGPGTRLTVL.